This TCR beta chain was identified during a study of OX40 agonist ivuxolimab in advanced cancers. Libraries were prepared by immunoSEQ multiplex PCR; TCRdb keeps only in-frame clonotypes and omits some of them. The data show about 95,000 clones, with roughly 90% seen just once and about 2.4% held by the top ten. The germline V gene has CDR1 WNHNN and CDR2 SYGVQD (reference sequence). Trimming pared 5 bases from V and 4 bases from J, leaving 15 bases between. This CDR3 contains 15 residues. This sequence was found in an adult with an advanced solid tumor such as melanoma, head and neck, liver or kidney cancer. The rearrangement links TRBV10-1 to TRBJ1-5; TRBD1 is a possible D gene (5 bases). The sequencing used CD4+ or CD8+ T cells sorted from blood, collected in a trial of the OX40 agonist ivuxolimab. The chain's CDR3 is CASSILRGGNQPQHF. CDR3 DNA sequence: TGCGCCAGCAGTATTTTGAGGGGAGGAAATCAGCCCCAGCATTTT.